These 10 T cell receptor beta chains were all obtained from the same sample, sequenced in a study of blood T cell repertoires in COVID-19. Method: immunoSEQ multiplex PCR; TCRdb's copy keeps in-frame clones and lacks some. The data contain almost 400,000 clones, 89% of them singletons. Sequencing input: PBMCs or T cells enriched from blood (not recorded which). Source of these receptors: a woman in her twenties or thirties who had recovered from COVID-19.

This chain joins TRBV4-1 and TRBJ1-1; D not resolved. V lost 0 bases and J lost 4, with 6 bases in between. The germline gives CDR1 MGHRA, CDR2 YSYEKL. The CDR3 spans 13 residues. DNA for the CDR3: TGCGCCAGCAGCCAAGATCGAGGCACTGAAGCTTTCTTT. It translates to CASSQDRGTEAFF.

V and J are TRBV7-8 and TRBJ2-7; maybe TRBD2 (5 bases). Germline V CDR1 and CDR2: SGHVS, FQNEAQ. The CDR3 length is 13 residues. V was trimmed by 3 bases and J by 2 bases, leaving 8 bases between them. The CDR3, as DNA: TGTGCCAGCAGCTTGGGCGGGCCCTACGAGCAGTACTTC. Residues: CASSLGGPYEQYF.

V usage is TRBV6-2 or TRBV6-3 and J usage is TRBJ2-7; no definite D call. This CDR3 has 11 amino acids. Germline loops: CDR1 MNHEY, CDR2 SVGEGT. Trimming stripped 5 bases from V and 8 bases from J, with 10 bases between. The chain's CDR3 is CASSRTEQQYF. The CDR3 DNA sequence: TGTGCCAGCAGTCGCACCGAGCAGCAGTACTTC.

The chain is built from TRBV7-3 and TRBJ2-2; the D gene is possibly TRBD1 (5 bases). The V and J ends lost 3 bases and 6 bases respectively, with 8 bases between them. CDR1 and CDR2 (germline): SGHTA, FQGTGA. The CDR3 consists of 13 residues. In DNA form, the CDR3 reads TGTGCCAGCAGCTTGACAGTGCCCGGGGAGCTGTTTTTT. Residues: CASSLTVPGELFF.

This chain joins TRBV7-9 and TRBJ1-6; D is ambiguous. This CDR3 has 12 residues. Trimming pared 5 bases from V and 7 bases from J, leaving 6 bases between. Germline V CDR1 and CDR2: SEHNR, FQNEAQ (reference sequence). The CDR3 DNA sequence: TGTGCCAGCAGCGGCGGAAATTCACCCCTCCACTTT. Translation gives CASSGGNSPLHF.

This chain links TRBV6-1 with TRBJ1-1; D is undetermined. Germline V gene data show CDR1 as MNHNS and CDR2 as SASEGT. The germline V and J ends were trimmed by 0 bases and 4 bases, with 9 bases remaining between them. This CDR3 spans 14 amino acids. This chain's CDR3 is CASSEAGTGTEAFF. The CDR3 DNA is TGTGCCAGCAGTGAAGCCGGAACGGGCACTGAAGCTTTCTTT.

The rearrangement uses TRBV10-3 and TRBJ1-2; D uncertain. V gave up 0 bases and J gave up 4 bases, with 15 bases separating them. Germline V gene sequence: CDR1 ENHRY, CDR2 SYGVKD. CDR3 size: 16 residues. The CDR3 bases are TGTGCCATCAGTGAGTCAGGCCCACTATTGGTCTATGGCTACACCTTC. This translates into CAISESGPLLVYGYTF.

This sequence joins TRBV15 and TRBJ1-1, with D perhaps TRBD1 (6 bases). In germline, CDR1 is LNHNV, CDR2 YYDKDF (reference sequence). V lost 0 bases and J lost 6, with 14 bases in between. There are 15 residues in the CDR3. In DNA, the CDR3 is TGTGCCACCAGCAGAGATCGGACAGTGCAATCTGAAGCTTTCTTT. It is translated as CATSRDRTVQSEAFF.

The rearrangement joins TRBV5-6 to TRBJ2-7; D ambiguous. Germline assignment: CDR1 SGHDT and CDR2 YYEEEE. The germline V and J ends were trimmed by 2 bases and 0 bases, with 9 bases remaining between them. The CDR3 contains 14 residues. The DNA of the CDR3 is TGTGCCAGCAGCTTAGACATTAGCTCCTACGAGCAGTACTTC. It codes for CASSLDISSYEQYF.

This rearrangement joins TRBV28 to TRBJ2-1, with TRBD2 as a possible D gene (5 bases). Germline V gene lookup returns CDR1 MDHEN and CDR2 SYDVKM. The CDR3 has 15 residues. V lost 3 bases, J lost 6 bases, and 15 bases lay in between. The CDR3 spells CASSFFTSRGNEQFF. The CDR3 DNA follows: TGTGCCAGCAGTTTTTTTACTTCTCGGGGCAATGAGCAGTTCTTC.